Listed below are T cell receptor beta chains from one sample, sequenced in a study of identical twins. Via MiXCR, TCRdb re-called the 5' RACE reads, giving one row per CDR3 protein. The table includes some 1,600,000 distinct CDR3 sequences, around a third detected once. Sequenced sample: cord blood. These receptors came from a newborn girl in good health. Each CDR3 is given with its conserved first and last residue.

V	length	CDR3
TRBV29-1	16	CSVRPIVEGLGETQYF
TRBV20-1	16	CSASRKQGRVQETQYF
TRBV5-1	11	CARDPSYEQYF
TRBV12-3/TRBV12-4	15	CASSPGDRPNYGYTF
TRBV9	14	CASSVADWGGEQFF
TRBV6-6	15	CASRHRQGESYEQYF
TRBV5-1	14	CASTLPGIYNEQFF
TRBV29-1	14	CSAELGGTHYEQYF
TRBV3-1	16	CASSRDFVAAPDEQFF
TRBV20-1	11	CSASDRAHEFF
TRBV3-1	17	CASSQGRGGALTDTQYF
TRBV28	16	CASSPMARGSYNEQFF
TRBV5-1	15	CASSGTSGILGEQYF
TRBV2	15	CASRPETLPNTEAFF
TRBV5-1	11	CASRQGGEQYF
TRBV20-1	16	CSASARGYRGNSPLHF
TRBV12-3/TRBV12-4	14	CASSLVLHTGELFF
TRBV2	13	CASRLQGGTEAFF
TRBV19	15	CASSRQGWWDTEAFF
TRBV20-1	15	CSARDRGVSNQPQHF
TRBV20-1	14	CSARTGGVGRFQYF
TRBV6-6	15	CASSYVQGGATEAFF
TRBV28	14	CASGVGQGSEKLFF
TRBV7-2	12	CASTPHTVTQYF
TRBV7-9	15	CASSLGSSRPYGQYF
TRBV3-1	12	CASSLARQGYTF
TRBV6-1	17	CASSELLLAGVYNEQFF
TRBV24-1	16	CATSDLVTGLTDTQYF
TRBV3-1	14	CASSRDAGYNEQFF
TRBV9	12	CAKGGGNQPQHF
TRBV20-1	14	CSASGRPLNTEAFF
TRBV3-1	13	CASSQGPGRGYTF
TRBV29-1	12	CSVEDLPNGYTF
TRBV18	13	CASSFTGAPGYTF
TRBV2	14	CASSVPGPNTEAFF
TRBV5-1	16	CASSLRTEGGNYGYTF
TRBV6-5	15	CASSYEAGRNSPLHF
TRBV12-3/TRBV12-4	14	CASSLGPGAYEQYF
TRBV7-2	16	CASSLRLAGVYNEQFF
TRBV5-5	14	CASSTGTGAQPQHF
TRBV29-1	14	CSVVVGSHNSPLHF
TRBV20-1	16	CSARHKRLAAWGTQYF
TRBV20-1	14	CSARPRGSPDTQYF
TRBV11-2	15	CASSRWTSGTDTQYF